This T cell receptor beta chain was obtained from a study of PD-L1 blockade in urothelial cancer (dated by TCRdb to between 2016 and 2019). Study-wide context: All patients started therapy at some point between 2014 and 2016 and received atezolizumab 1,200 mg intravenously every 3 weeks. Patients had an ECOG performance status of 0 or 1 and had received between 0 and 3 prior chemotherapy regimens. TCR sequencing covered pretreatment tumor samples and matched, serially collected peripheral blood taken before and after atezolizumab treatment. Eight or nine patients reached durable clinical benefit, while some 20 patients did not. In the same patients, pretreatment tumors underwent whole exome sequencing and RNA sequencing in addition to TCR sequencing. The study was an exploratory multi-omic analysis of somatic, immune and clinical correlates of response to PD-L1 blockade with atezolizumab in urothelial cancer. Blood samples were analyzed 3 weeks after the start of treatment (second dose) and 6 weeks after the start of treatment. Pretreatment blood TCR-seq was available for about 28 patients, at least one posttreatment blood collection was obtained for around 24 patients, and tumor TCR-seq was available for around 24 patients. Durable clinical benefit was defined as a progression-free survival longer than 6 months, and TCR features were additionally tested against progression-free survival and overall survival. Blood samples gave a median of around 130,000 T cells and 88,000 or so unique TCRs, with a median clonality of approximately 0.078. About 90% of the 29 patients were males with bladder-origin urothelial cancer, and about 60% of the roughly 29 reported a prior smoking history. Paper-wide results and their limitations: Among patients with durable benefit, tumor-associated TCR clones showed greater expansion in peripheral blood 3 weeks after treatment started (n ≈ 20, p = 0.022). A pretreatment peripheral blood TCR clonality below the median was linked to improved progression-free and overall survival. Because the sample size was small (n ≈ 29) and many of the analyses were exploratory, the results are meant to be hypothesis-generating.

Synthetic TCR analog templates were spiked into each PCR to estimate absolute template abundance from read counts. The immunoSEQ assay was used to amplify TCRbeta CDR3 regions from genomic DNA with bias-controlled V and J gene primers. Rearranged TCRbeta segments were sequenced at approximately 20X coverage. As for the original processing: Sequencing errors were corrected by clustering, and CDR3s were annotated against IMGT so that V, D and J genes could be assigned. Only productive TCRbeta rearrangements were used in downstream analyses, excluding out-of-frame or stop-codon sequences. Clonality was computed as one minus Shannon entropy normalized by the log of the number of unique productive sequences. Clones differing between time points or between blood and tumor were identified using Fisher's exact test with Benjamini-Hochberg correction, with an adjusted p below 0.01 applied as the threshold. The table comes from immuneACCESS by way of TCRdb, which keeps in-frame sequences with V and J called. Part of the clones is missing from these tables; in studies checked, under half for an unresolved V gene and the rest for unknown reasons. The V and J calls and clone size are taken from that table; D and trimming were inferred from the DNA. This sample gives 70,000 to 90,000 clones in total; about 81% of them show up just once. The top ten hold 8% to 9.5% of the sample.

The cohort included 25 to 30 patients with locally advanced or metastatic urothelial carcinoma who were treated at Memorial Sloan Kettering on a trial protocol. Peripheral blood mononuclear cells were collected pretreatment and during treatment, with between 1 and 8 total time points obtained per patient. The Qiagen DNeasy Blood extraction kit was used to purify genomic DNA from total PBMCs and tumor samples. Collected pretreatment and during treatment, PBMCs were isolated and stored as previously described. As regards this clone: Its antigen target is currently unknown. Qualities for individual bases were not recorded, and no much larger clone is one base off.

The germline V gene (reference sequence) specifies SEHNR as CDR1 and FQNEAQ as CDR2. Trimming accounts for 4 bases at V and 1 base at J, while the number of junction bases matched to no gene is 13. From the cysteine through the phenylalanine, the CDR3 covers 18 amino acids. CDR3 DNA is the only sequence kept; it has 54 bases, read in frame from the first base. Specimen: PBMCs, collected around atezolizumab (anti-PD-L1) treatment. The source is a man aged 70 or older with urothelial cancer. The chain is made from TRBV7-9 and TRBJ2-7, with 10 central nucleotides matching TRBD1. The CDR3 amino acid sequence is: CASSSPRTGGGHSYEQYF. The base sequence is TGTGCCAGCAGCTCCCCCAGGACAGGGGGTGGCCATTCCTACGAGCAGTACTTC.